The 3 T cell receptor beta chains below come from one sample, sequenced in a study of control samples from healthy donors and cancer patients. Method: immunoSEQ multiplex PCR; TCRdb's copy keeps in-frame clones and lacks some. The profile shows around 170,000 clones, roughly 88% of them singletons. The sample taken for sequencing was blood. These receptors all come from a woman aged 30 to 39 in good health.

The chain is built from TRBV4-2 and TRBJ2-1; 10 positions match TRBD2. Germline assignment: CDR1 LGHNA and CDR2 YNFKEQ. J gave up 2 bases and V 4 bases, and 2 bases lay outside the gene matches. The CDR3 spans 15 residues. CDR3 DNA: TGTGCCAGCAGCCTTAGCGGGGGGCCCTACAATGAGCAGTTCTTC. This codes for CASSLSGGPYNEQFF.

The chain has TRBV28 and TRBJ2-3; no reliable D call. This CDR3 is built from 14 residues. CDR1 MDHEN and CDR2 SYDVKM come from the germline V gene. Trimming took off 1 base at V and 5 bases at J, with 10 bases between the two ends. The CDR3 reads CASSLSLTKDTQYF. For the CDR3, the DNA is TGTGCCAGCAGTTTATCCCTGACCAAAGATACGCAGTATTTT.

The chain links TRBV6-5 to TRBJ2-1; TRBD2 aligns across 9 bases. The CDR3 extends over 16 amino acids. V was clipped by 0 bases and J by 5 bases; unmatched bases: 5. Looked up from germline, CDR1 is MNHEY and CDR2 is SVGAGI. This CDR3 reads CASSYSASGAHNEQFF. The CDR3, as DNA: TGTGCCAGCAGTTACTCGGCTAGCGGGGCCCACAATGAGCAGTTCTTC.